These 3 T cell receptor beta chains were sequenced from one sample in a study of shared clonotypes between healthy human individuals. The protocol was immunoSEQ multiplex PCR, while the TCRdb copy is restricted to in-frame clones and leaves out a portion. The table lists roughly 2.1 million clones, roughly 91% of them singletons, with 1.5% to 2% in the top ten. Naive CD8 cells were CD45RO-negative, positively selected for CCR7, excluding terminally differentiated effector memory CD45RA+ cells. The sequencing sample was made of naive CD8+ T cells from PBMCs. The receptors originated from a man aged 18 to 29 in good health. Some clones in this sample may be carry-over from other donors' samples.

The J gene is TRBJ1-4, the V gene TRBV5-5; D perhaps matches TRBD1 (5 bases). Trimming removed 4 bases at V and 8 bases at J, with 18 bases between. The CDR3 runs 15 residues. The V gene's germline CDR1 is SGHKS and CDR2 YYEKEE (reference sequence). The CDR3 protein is CASSPTGGRREKLFF. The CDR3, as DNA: TGTGCCAGCAGCCCCACTGGGGGGAGGAGAGAAAAACTGTTTTTT.

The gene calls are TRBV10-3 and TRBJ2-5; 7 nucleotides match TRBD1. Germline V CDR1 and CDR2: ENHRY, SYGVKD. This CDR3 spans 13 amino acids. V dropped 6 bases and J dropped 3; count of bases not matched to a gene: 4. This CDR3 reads CAISETGKETQYF. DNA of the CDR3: TGTGCCATCAGCGAGACAGGGAAAGAGACCCAGTACTTC.

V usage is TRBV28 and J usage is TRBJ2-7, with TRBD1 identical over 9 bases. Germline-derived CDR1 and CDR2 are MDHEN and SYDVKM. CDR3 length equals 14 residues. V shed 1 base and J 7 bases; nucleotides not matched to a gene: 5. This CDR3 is CASSLLQGAREQYF. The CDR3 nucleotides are TGTGCCAGCAGTTTATTACAGGGGGCTCGGGAGCAGTACTTC.